The present T cell receptor beta chain was sequenced within a study of control samples from healthy donors and cancer patients. Sequencing used immunoSEQ multiplex PCR; TCRdb keeps in-frame clones, though not all of them. The sample has about 100,000 clones; 75% to 90% are singletons. V was pared by 3 bases and J by 0 bases, with 11 bases between. This CDR3 region has 15 residues. The V gene's germline CDR1 is ENHRY and CDR2 SYGVKD. This receptor was taken from a man aged 30-40 years in good health. The J gene is TRBJ1-2, the V gene TRBV10-3; a possible D gene is TRBD1 (6 bases). The sample was blood. CDR3 nucleotide sequence: TGTGCCATCAGTGACGAGGACAGCCCTAACTATGGCTACACCTTC. This encodes CAISDEDSPNYGYTF.